The 8 T cell receptor beta chains below all came from one sample that was sequenced in a study of CD8 T cells in ankylosing spondylitis. Findings and caveats of the study: Under 10 highly homologous variants formed a TCR beta motif that appeared characteristic of ankylosing spondylitis blood.

Their antigen targets remain unknown. TCRdb passed the 5' RACE reads through MiXCR, listing each CDR3 protein once. The profile shows fewer than 550,000 distinct CDR3 sequences, roughly 5.2% of them singletons. Sequencing used blood, either unsorted or a sorted T cell fraction (not recorded which). The receptors come from a male donor with ankylosing spondylitis.

This clonotype was detected ten times or more. This chain links TRBV6-5 with TRBJ1-5; TRBD1 matches at 9 bases. The germline V gene has CDR1 MNHEY and CDR2 SVGAGI. The CDR3 has 15 amino acids. J lost 7 bases, V lost 4 bases, and 8 bases had no gene match. The CDR3 sequence: CASSSGQGDWQPQHF. The CDR3 DNA is TGTGCCAGCAGTTCGGGACAGGGAGATTGGCAGCCCCAGCATTTT.

This clonotype was picked up many times. The rearrangement uses TRBV7-2 and TRBJ1-1; TRBD1 is a possible D gene (5 bases). Trimming cost V 1 base and J 10 bases, with 13 bases left between them. Germline assignment: CDR1 SGHTA and CDR2 FQGNSA. The length of the CDR3 is 13 residues. CDR3 loop: CASSLVSGRPAFF. The CDR3 coding sequence is TGTGCCAGCAGCTTAGTATCGGGGCGCCCAGCTTTCTTT. The full variable domain, with the rest looked up from reference TRBV7-2 and TRBJ1-1, is GAGVSQSPSNKVTEKGKDVELRCDPISGHTALYWYRQSLGQGLEFLIYFQGNSAPDKSGLPSDRFSAERTGGSVSTLTIQRTQQEDSAVYLCASSLVSGRPAFFGQGTRLTVV.

This clonotype was observed a few times. The chain links TRBV7-2 to TRBJ2-1; 10 positions agree with TRBD1. The CDR3 contains 15 residues. Per germline, CDR1 SGHTA and CDR2 FQGNSA. With V trimmed by 1 base and J by 8 bases, 5 bases remained unmatched. The CDR3 sequence is CASSLVGDRGYEQFF. The DNA of the CDR3 is TGTGCCAGCAGCTTAGTGGGGGACAGGGGATATGAGCAGTTCTTC. The complete variable domain, with remaining parts taken from reference TRBV7-2 and TRBJ2-1, reads GAGVSQSPSNKVTEKGKDVELRCDPISGHTALYWYRQSLGQGLEFLIYFQGNSAPDKSGLPSDRFSAERTGGSVSTLTIQRTQQEDSAVYLCASSLVGDRGYEQFFGPGTRLTVL.

The chain recombines TRBV28 with TRBJ2-5, with D perhaps matching TRBD2 (5 bases). V dropped 6 bases and J dropped 5 bases, with 16 bases sitting between them. The CDR3 sequence is 14 residues long. CDR1 MDHEN and CDR2 SYDVKM come from the germline V gene. In DNA, the CDR3 is TGTGCCAGCAGACCAACACCCCGGGGTGAGACCCAGTACTTC. It is translated as CASRPTPRGETQYF.

This clonotype has just a few counts. The genes are TRBV5-1 and TRBJ2-1; D is ambiguous. CDR1 and CDR2 from the germline V gene are SGHRS and YFSETQ. CDR3 length: 15 residues. With 0 bases removed from V and 0 bases from J, the gap between germline ends came to 7 bases. CDR3 DNA sequence: TGCGCCAGCAGCTTGGCCCCAGCCTCCTACAATGAGCAGTTCTTC. Encoded protein: CASSLAPASYNEQFF.

For this clonotype: A much larger clone differs from this one at a single base, so this may be a read error. V and J are TRBV20-1 and TRBJ1-2, with no clear D. Germline V gene lookup returns CDR1 DFQATT and CDR2 SNEGSKA (reference sequence). V lost 0 bases to trimming and J lost 8 bases, with 10 bases between them. CDR3 length: 12 amino acids. As DNA, the CDR3 is TGCAGTGCTAGAGAACACGGGAAAGGCTACACCTTC. It yields the protein CSAREHGKGYTF.

This clonotype was seen many times. This chain's CDR3 is CSATGGVNTEAFF. In DNA, the CDR3 is TGCAGTGCGACCGGGGGGGTGAACACTGAAGCTTTCTTT. The chain employs TRBV20-1 and TRBJ1-1; D is perhaps TRBD1 (5 bases). The CDR3 contains 13 residues. Germline V CDR1 and CDR2: DFQATT, SNEGSKA (reference sequence). V lost 6 bases and J 0 bases, leaving 11 bases between the germline ends.

There are many counts of this clonotype. This rearrangement joins TRBV6-5 to TRBJ1-4; D remains unclear. The CDR3 sequence is 14 residues long. Trimming removed 0 bases from V and 8 bases from J, with 10 bases in between. Germline CDR1 and CDR2: MNHEY and SVGAGI. The CDR3 loop reads CASSYSGTQEKLFF. The CDR3 nucleotides read TGTGCCAGCAGTTACTCGGGAACACAGGAAAAACTGTTTTTT.